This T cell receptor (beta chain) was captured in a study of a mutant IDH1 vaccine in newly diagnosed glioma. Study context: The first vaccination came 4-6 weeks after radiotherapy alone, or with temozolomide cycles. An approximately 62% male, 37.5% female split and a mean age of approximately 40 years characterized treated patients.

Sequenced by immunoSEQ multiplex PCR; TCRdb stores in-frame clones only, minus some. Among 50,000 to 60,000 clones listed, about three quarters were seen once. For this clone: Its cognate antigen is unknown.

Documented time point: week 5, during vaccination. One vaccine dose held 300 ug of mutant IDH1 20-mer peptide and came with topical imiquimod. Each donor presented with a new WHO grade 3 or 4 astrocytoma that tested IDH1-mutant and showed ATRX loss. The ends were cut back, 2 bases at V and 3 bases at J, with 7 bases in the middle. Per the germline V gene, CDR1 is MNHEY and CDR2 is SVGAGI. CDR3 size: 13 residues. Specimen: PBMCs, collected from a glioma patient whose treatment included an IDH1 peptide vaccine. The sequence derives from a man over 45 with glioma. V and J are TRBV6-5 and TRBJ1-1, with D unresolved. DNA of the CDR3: TGTGCCAGCAGTTACCTGGGCGACACTGAAGCTTTCTTT. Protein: CASSYLGDTEAFF.